Listed below are T cell receptor beta chains from one sample, sequenced in a study of blood T cell repertoires in COVID-19. Here immunoSEQ multiplex PCR was the method, and the copy in TCRdb shows in-frame clones only, minus some. This table has about 61,000 clones, around 77% appearing once. Sequencing used peripheral blood. These receptors came from a man aged 80 or over with active or convalescent COVID-19. The CDR3 runs from the conserved cysteine through the conserved F or W. Each record gives: J gene, D gene, V gene, clone size, CDR3 DNA, CDR3 protein. The D gene is left open where the match is weak. The size of a clone is reported for some rows only, either as once, few or many, or as a class for expanded clones.

J: TRBJ1-2
D: TRBD1
V: TRBV19
size: -
DNA: TGTGCCAGTAGTGTTCTCCCCGGACAGGACTTCAGGGGAGTATATGGCTACACCTTC
CDR3: CASSVLPGQDFRGVYGYTF

J: TRBJ1-1
D: -
V: TRBV6-5
size: -
DNA: TGTGCCAGCAGTTCCCGATTGTCGGGAGAAGCTTTCTTT
CDR3: CASSSRLSGEAFF

J: TRBJ2-6
D: TRBD1
V: TRBV7-8
size: -
DNA: TGTGCCAGCAGCTTAGCGAGGGTACCTGGACAGGGACGATCTGGGGCCAACGTCCTGACTTTC
CDR3: CASSLARVPGQGRSGANVLTF

J: TRBJ2-1
D: TRBD2
V: TRBV30
size: -
DNA: TGTGCCTGGAGTGCTCGCTTGGGGGGGGAGCAGTTCTTC
CDR3: CAWSARLGGEQFF

J: TRBJ1-5
D: TRBD1
V: TRBV7-2
size: few
DNA: TGTGCCAGCAGCGGACAGGTCCACAATCAGCCCCAGCATTTT
CDR3: CASSGQVHNQPQHF

J: TRBJ1-3
D: TRBD1
V: TRBV2
size: -
DNA: TGTGCCAGCAGTCCCCGATGGGACAGAGGTGGAAACACCATATATTTT
CDR3: CASSPRWDRGGNTIYF

J: TRBJ2-3
D: TRBD2
V: TRBV5-4
size: -
DNA: TGTGCCAGCAGCTTCGGCGGGGGGAGGGATACGCAGTATTTT
CDR3: CASSFGGGRDTQYF

J: TRBJ2-4
D: TRBD2
V: TRBV28
size: many
DNA: TGTGCCAGCAGTACCGGCGGAAGCGGGAGGGCCTTTCAGTACTTC
CDR3: CASSTGGSGRAFQYF

J: TRBJ1-2
D: -
V: TRBV19
size: -
DNA: TGTGCCAGCATCCCAGGGCGTTACGCCCAGGGCTATGGCTACACCTTC
CDR3: CASIPGRYAQGYGYTF

J: TRBJ2-1
D: TRBD2
V: TRBV5-1
size: -
DNA: TGCGCCAGCAGCTCCCCGGGAGGGCCTGACAATGAGCAGTTCTTC
CDR3: CASSSPGGPDNEQFF

J: TRBJ1-1
D: -
V: TRBV24-1
size: -
DNA: TGTGCCACCAGTGATCTAACAACAGGGATAGCTTTCTTT
CDR3: CATSDLTTGIAFF

J: TRBJ2-1
D: TRBD2
V: TRBV19
size: once
DNA: TGTGCCAGTAAGGCTAGCGGGAGCTCCTACAATGAGCAGTTCTTC
CDR3: CASKASGSSYNEQFF

J: TRBJ2-5
D: -
V: TRBV5-1
size: once
DNA: TGCGCCAGCAGCTTGGGACAATACCAAGAGACCCAGTACTTC
CDR3: CASSLGQYQETQYF

J: TRBJ2-2
D: TRBD1
V: TRBV12-3/TRBV12-4
size: -
DNA: TGTGCCAGCAGTTGGTCAGGGGGCGGGGAGCTGTTTTTT
CDR3: CASSWSGGGELFF

J: TRBJ1-1
D: -
V: TRBV6-2/TRBV6-3
size: few
DNA: TGTGCCAGCAGTTACTCCTTTAGGGGGGGCAGGCCTGAAGCTTTCTTT
CDR3: CASSYSFRGGRPEAFF

J: TRBJ2-5
D: -
V: TRBV19
size: once
DNA: TGTGCCAGTACTTCGTCGGACTCACCGGGGACCCAGTACTTC
CDR3: CASTSSDSPGTQYF

J: TRBJ1-5
D: -
V: TRBV12-3/TRBV12-4
size: once
DNA: TGTGCCAGCAGTTTTCAGCGGCAACAGCCCCAGCATTTT
CDR3: CASSFQRQQPQHF

J: TRBJ2-7
D: TRBD2
V: TRBV19
size: -
DNA: TGTGCCAGTAGTGCCGTAGCGGGAGGCTCTTACGAGCAGTACTTC
CDR3: CASSAVAGGSYEQYF

J: TRBJ2-1
D: -
V: TRBV10-3
size: once
DNA: TGTGCCATCAAAGACAGGTATGAGCAGTTCTTC
CDR3: CAIKDRYEQFF

J: TRBJ2-3
D: -
V: TRBV4-3
size: -
DNA: TGCGCCAGCAGCTACCAACTAGCAGAGGCTAGCACAGATACGCAGTATTTT
CDR3: CASSYQLAEASTDTQYF

J: TRBJ2-3
D: TRBD1
V: TRBV18
size: -
DNA: TGTGCCAGCTCCCTACGGACAGGGGAAGGAGATACGCAGTATTTT
CDR3: CASSLRTGEGDTQYF

J: TRBJ1-2
D: TRBD1
V: TRBV19
size: few
DNA: TGTGCCAGTAGTATAGCGGAGACAGGGGGCATCTATGGCTACACCTTC
CDR3: CASSIAETGGIYGYTF

J: TRBJ2-7
D: TRBD1
V: TRBV11-2
size: -
DNA: TGTGCCAGCAGCTTAGAGTCTTGGGACAGGGGCTACGAGCAGTACTTC
CDR3: CASSLESWDRGYEQYF

J: TRBJ2-1
D: TRBD2
V: TRBV5-1
size: -
DNA: TGCGCCAGCAGCATAGCGGGGGGGCCCTACAATGAGCAGTTCTTC
CDR3: CASSIAGGPYNEQFF

J: TRBJ2-7
D: TRBD2
V: TRBV18
size: -
DNA: TGTGCCAGCTCACCGCGGGAGGCCTACGAGCAGTACTTC
CDR3: CASSPREAYEQYF

J: TRBJ2-7
D: TRBD2
V: TRBV7-8
size: few
DNA: TGTGCCAGCAGCTTAACCTTAGCGGGGCGAACCTACGAGCAGTACTTC
CDR3: CASSLTLAGRTYEQYF

J: TRBJ1-4
D: TRBD1
V: TRBV7-2
size: -
DNA: TGTGCCAGCAGCGCCCGGGACAGGGGCGAACTGTTTTTT
CDR3: CASSARDRGELFF

J: TRBJ1-5
D: -
V: TRBV19
size: few
DNA: TGTGCCAGTAGAGGGGGTCAGCCTCAGCCCCAGCATTTT
CDR3: CASRGGQPQPQHF

J: TRBJ2-2
D: -
V: TRBV9
size: -
DNA: TGTGCCAGCAGCGACCCCCCGGCGGCCCCGAACACCGGGGAGCTGTTTTTT
CDR3: CASSDPPAAPNTGELFF

J: TRBJ1-3
D: -
V: TRBV19
size: -
DNA: TGTGCCAGTAGGGTGGCAGGGGGAAACACCATATATTTT
CDR3: CASRVAGGNTIYF

J: TRBJ1-1
D: -
V: TRBV3-1/TRBV3-2
size: few
DNA: TGTGCCAGCAGCCCGGGAAGACATGAAGCTTTCTTT
CDR3: CASSPGRHEAFF

J: TRBJ1-4
D: -
V: TRBV9
size: -
DNA: TGTGCCAGCAGCGTAGACCCTGGGGGCACTAATGAAAAACTGTTTTTT
CDR3: CASSVDPGGTNEKLFF

J: TRBJ2-3
D: TRBD2
V: TRBV7-8
size: -
DNA: TGTGCCAGCAGCTTATTGGGACTAGCGGGCTATAGCACAGATACGCAGTATTTT
CDR3: CASSLLGLAGYSTDTQYF

J: TRBJ2-7
D: TRBD2
V: TRBV5-5
size: -
DNA: TGTGCCAGCAGCTTCAGGACTAGCTCCTACGAGCAGTACTTC
CDR3: CASSFRTSSYEQYF

J: TRBJ2-1
D: -
V: TRBV19
size: -
DNA: TGTGCCAGTAGTATCGGGTCTAATCCCGGGGATGAGCAGTTCTTC
CDR3: CASSIGSNPGDEQFF

J: TRBJ2-1
D: -
V: TRBV6-1
size: -
DNA: TGTGCCAGCAGTGAAGTGCCAGACAATGAGCAGTTCTTC
CDR3: CASSEVPDNEQFF

J: TRBJ1-6
D: -
V: TRBV7-9
size: -
DNA: TGTGCCAGCAGCGACACGGGACAAAGTAATTCACCCCTCCACTTT
CDR3: CASSDTGQSNSPLHF

J: TRBJ1-1
D: -
V: TRBV5-1
size: -
DNA: TGCGCCAGCACCCCGGGGTGGTGGGACAACATGAACACTGAAGCTTTCTTT
CDR3: CASTPGWWDNMNTEAFF

J: TRBJ2-3
D: -
V: TRBV5-6
size: -
DNA: TGTGCCAGCAGCTTGGGGCCTAGCGTTGACACAGATACGCAGTATTTT
CDR3: CASSLGPSVDTDTQYF

J: TRBJ2-1
D: TRBD2
V: TRBV11-1
size: -
DNA: TGTGCCAGCAGCACAAGCGGGAGGGTGGGCGAGCAGTTCTTC
CDR3: CASSTSGRVGEQFF

J: TRBJ1-5
D: TRBD1
V: TRBV5-4
size: -
DNA: TGTGCCAGCAGCACGGGAGGGACAGGGGGCACTCAGCCCCAGCATTTT
CDR3: CASSTGGTGGTQPQHF

J: TRBJ2-1
D: -
V: TRBV5-1
size: -
DNA: TGCGCCAGCAGCTTGGAGGCGGTCTACAATGAGCAGTTCTTC
CDR3: CASSLEAVYNEQFF

J: TRBJ2-7
D: TRBD1
V: TRBV19
size: -
DNA: TGTGCCAGTAGTCGGGACAGGCCCTACGAGCAGTACTTC
CDR3: CASSRDRPYEQYF

J: TRBJ2-5
D: TRBD1
V: TRBV25-1
size: -
DNA: TGTGCCAGCGGGGGACAGCCACACCAAGAGACCCAGTACTTC
CDR3: CASGGQPHQETQYF

J: TRBJ2-2
D: -
V: TRBV4-2
size: -
DNA: TGTGCCAGCAGCCAGCCAAGAAGGCAACGGACAGAACCCACCGGGGAGCTGTTTTTT
CDR3: CASSQPRRQRTEPTGELFF

J: TRBJ1-1
D: TRBD1
V: TRBV6-5
size: -
DNA: TGTGCCAGCAGTTCGTTGGGCAGGGGGCTTTGGACTGAAGCTTTCTTT
CDR3: CASSSLGRGLWTEAFF

J: TRBJ2-3
D: TRBD2
V: TRBV7-3
size: -
DNA: TGTGCCAGCAGCCCCCTACCCGGGACTAGCGGGATATTCGAGGGTACGCAGTATTTT
CDR3: CASSPLPGTSGIFEGTQYF

J: TRBJ2-1
D: TRBD2
V: TRBV7-2
size: -
DNA: TGTGCCAGCAGCCGCACTTACGGGCTAGCGGGGGGCTACAATGAGCAGTTCTTC
CDR3: CASSRTYGLAGGYNEQFF

J: TRBJ1-5
D: TRBD1
V: TRBV2
size: few
DNA: TGTGCCAGCAGCAGGACAGGGACCAATCAGCCCCAGCATTTT
CDR3: CASSRTGTNQPQHF

J: TRBJ2-1
D: TRBD2
V: TRBV18
size: few
DNA: TGTGCCAGCTCACCCGGGACTAGCTCCTACAATGAGCAGTTCTTC
CDR3: CASSPGTSSYNEQFF